This T cell receptor (beta chain) comes out of a study of T cell responses to AZD1222 COVID-19 vaccine. Study findings and constraints: Reportedly, nearly half the spike-specific TCRs target unmutated variant regions.

Regarding this clone: The target antigen is unknown.

Germline CDR1 and CDR2: MGHRA and YSYEKL. This CDR3 is built from 19 residues. Trimming removed 1 base at V and 4 bases at J, with 23 bases between. Using immunoSEQ multiplex PCR, the repertoire was profiled, and TCRdb retains in-frame clones only, with some absent. The data show approximately 150,000 clones, with over 85% seen just once and roughly 5.4% held by the top ten. This TCR was sampled from an adult in good health. The specimen was peripheral blood, collected on day 0 of AZD1222 vaccination. The J gene is TRBJ1-3, the V gene TRBV4-1; TRBD1 is a possible D gene (5 bases). In DNA, the CDR3 is TGCGCCAGCAGCCAAGGTCGGTTCGAACGGGCAGGGAGGGGAAACACCATATATTTT. Translated, it gives CASSQGRFERAGRGNTIYF.